Detailed here is one T cell receptor (beta chain). Its antigen is still unknown. Sequenced by immunoSEQ multiplex PCR; TCRdb stores in-frame clones only, minus some. The repertoire includes some 1 million clones, about 70% of them detected once, and approximately 1.5% sits in the top ten. This sample stems from a study of shared clonotypes between healthy human individuals. Study observations and caveats: A handful of donors had roughly 5.2% of their naive CD4 clonotypes in common.

Germline CDR1 reads MNHNS; CDR2 reads SASEGT. The CDR3 sequence is 10 residues long. V lost 10 bases and J 8 bases, leaving 11 bases between the germline ends. Negatively enriched CD4+ T cells were divided by CD45RA into naive and memory. The chain employs TRBV6-1 and TRBJ1-2; D might be TRBD1 (5 bases). The specimen was memory CD4+ T cells sorted from blood. The subset is: CD45RA-negative fraction. This clonotype originated in a man aged 18 to 30 in good health. The CDR3 spells CATPGGGYTF. DNA of the CDR3: TGTGCCACCCCGGGGGGGGGCTACACCTTC.